The clone carrying this TCR beta chain was observed at least ten times. Its antigen is currently unknown. The sample is drawn from a study of CD8 T cells in ankylosing spondylitis. TCRdb analysed the 5' RACE reads with MiXCR anew, one entry per CDR3 protein. The table lists around 490,000 distinct CDR3 sequences, over 4% of them singletons. Germline loops: CDR1 SQVTM, CDR2 ANQGSEA. The CDR3 contains 15 residues. The trim removed 4 bases at V and 0 bases at J, leaving 8 bases unmatched. Study-level points and caveats: Matched ankylosing spondylitis synovial fluid reportedly showed significant enrichment of disease-linked clones. Seemingly characteristic of ankylosing spondylitis blood was a TCR beta motif consisting of about 8 highly homologous variants.

The clonotype originates from a male donor with ankylosing spondylitis. The material sequenced was blood, either unsorted or a sorted T cell fraction (not recorded which). This chain connects TRBV29-1 to TRBJ1-2, with TRBD1 matching over 7 bases. The CDR3 here is CSVVLPTGANYGYTF. The CDR3, as DNA: TGCAGCGTTGTCTTACCAACAGGGGCTAACTATGGCTACACCTTC.